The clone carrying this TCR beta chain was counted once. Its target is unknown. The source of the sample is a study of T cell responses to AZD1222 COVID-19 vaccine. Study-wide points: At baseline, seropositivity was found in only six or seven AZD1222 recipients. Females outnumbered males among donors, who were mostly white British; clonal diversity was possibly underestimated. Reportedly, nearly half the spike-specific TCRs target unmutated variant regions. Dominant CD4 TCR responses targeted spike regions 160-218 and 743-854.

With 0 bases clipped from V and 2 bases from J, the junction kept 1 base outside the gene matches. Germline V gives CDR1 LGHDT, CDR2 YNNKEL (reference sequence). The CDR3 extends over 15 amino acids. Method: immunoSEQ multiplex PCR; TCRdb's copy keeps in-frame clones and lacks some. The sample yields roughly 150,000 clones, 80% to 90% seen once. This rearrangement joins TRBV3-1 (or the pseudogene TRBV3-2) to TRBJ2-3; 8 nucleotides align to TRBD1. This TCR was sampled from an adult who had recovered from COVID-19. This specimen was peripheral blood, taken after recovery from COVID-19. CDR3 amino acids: CASSQDRGHTDTQYF. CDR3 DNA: TGTGCCAGCAGCCAAGACAGGGGGCACACAGATACGCAGTATTTT.